Detailed here is one T cell receptor (beta chain). The antigen remains undetermined. The data are from a study of metastatic and nonmetastatic thyroid tumors. Turning to the study itself: Comparative analysis of repertoires was undertaken across blood and tumor or nodule tissue obtained from malignant and benign thyroid patients. Findings of the study overall: Reportedly, malignant thyroid tumors had significantly higher TCR beta diversity than benign nodules, in blood and tumor.

Germline V gene sequence: CDR1 MDHEN, CDR2 SYDVKM. Trimming left V 3 bases short and J 4 bases short, with 9 bases between. This CDR3 region has 13 residues. TCRdb re-called clones via MiXCR from the PCR reads. Among about 12,000 clones listed, 25% to 35% were seen once. All patients reached thyroid surgery having received no treatment beforehand. This sequence was found in a female donor with papillary thyroid cancer or a benign thyroid nodule (not recorded which). Some clones in this sample may be carry-over from other donors' samples. The source material was tumor tissue. The chain recombines TRBV28 with TRBJ1-1; D is unclear. The CDR3 here is CASSFKFLTEAFF. The CDR3 nucleotides read TGTGCCAGCAGTTTTAAGTTTCTCACTGAAGCTTTCTTT.